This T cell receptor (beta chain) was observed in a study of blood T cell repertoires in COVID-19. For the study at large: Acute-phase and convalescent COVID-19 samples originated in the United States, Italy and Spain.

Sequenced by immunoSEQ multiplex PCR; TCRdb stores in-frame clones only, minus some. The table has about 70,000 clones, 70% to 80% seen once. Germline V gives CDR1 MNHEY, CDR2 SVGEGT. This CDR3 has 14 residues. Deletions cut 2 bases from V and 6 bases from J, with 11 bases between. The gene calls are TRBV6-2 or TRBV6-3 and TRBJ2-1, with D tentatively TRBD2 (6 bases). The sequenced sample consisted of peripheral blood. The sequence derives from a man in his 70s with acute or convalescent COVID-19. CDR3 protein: CASSYGGGTNEQFF. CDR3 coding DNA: TGTGCCAGCAGTTACGGGGGAGGCACCAATGAGCAGTTCTTC.